This TCR beta chain was profiled in a study of cytotoxic CD8 clonotypes in ibrutinib-treated CLL. Study-level background: Average yields of around 230,000 productive templates and 100,000 or so productive rearrangements characterized the samples.

This CDR3 has 13 residues. Germline V CDR1 and CDR2: SGHNT, YYREEE (reference sequence). The V end was cut by 1 base, the J end by 4 bases, with 8 bases between. Sequencing was designed to attain a depth spanning 1 in 200,000 to 1 in 1 million T cells. Profiling relied on immunoSEQ multiplex PCR, and the TCRdb table lists in-frame clones only, not all of them. The sample yields 130,000 to 150,000 clones, approximately 81% seen once. The genes are TRBV5-4 and TRBJ1-2; the D gene is possibly TRBD1 (5 bases). Sequenced material: PBMCs, taken after 12 months of ibrutinib treatment. The origin of this receptor is a human donor with chronic lymphocytic leukemia. The CDR3 sequence is CASSLFRVYGYTF. CDR3 in DNA: TGTGCCAGCAGCTTGTTCAGGGTCTATGGCTACACCTTC.